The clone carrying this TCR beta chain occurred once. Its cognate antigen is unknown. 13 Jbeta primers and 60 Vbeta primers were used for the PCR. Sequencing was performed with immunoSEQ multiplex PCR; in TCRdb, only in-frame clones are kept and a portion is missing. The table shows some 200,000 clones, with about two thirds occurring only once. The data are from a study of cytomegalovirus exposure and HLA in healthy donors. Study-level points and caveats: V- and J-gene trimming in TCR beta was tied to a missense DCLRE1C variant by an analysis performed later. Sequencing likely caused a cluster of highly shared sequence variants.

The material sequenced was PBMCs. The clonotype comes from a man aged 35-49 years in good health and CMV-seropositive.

The CDR3 loop is CASSPAGVGQPQHF. In nucleotides, the CDR3 is TGTGCCAGCTCACCAGCAGGGGTAGGTCAGCCCCAGCATTTT. This sequence joins TRBV18 and TRBJ1-5; perhaps TRBD1 as D (6 bases). Deletions cut 2 bases from V and 6 bases from J, with 11 bases between. Germline CDR1 and CDR2: KGHSH and LQKENI. The CDR3 has 14 residues.